This T cell receptor beta chain was sequenced for a study of blood T cells in healthy people across ages. This clonotype appeared many times. Through a sample-barcoded 5' primer and a J-beta primer mix, a second PCR was run for about 6 to 11 cycles. Template switching added a 12-random-nucleotide identifier to every cDNA molecule. TCRdb re-derived calls from the 5' RACE reads in MiXCR, one entry per CDR3 protein. The sample records fewer than 900,000 distinct CDR3 sequences, under 40% being singletons. Per the germline V gene, CDR1 is SGHTA and CDR2 is FQGNSA. CDR3 size: 15 residues. Trimming cost V 7 bases and J 0 bases, with 13 bases left between them.

The TCR sequence derives from a man younger than 35 in good health. Sequencing was done on a sample of blood. J is TRBJ2-1 and V is TRBV7-2; D perhaps matches TRBD2 (5 bases). CDR3 sequence (DNA): TGTGCCAGCACCCAAGGACTGAGCTCCTACAATGAGCAGTTCTTC. It specifies CASTQGLSSYNEQFF. The full variable domain, completed using reference TRBV7-2 and TRBJ2-1, is GAGVSQSPSNKVTEKGKDVELRCDPISGHTALYWYRQSLGQGLEFLIYFQGNSAPDKSGLPSDRFSAERTGGSVSTLTIQRTQQEDSAVYLCASTQGLSSYNEQFFGPGTRLTVL.